The following is a T cell receptor beta chain sequence with its context. This sample is drawn from a study of Graves' ophthalmopathy and Graves' hyperthyroidism. The authors amplified TCR beta CDR3 regions from RNA transcripts. The workflow started with a first-round RT-PCR run with HTBI primers and then moved on to a second-round multiplex PCR. MiXCR, applied by TCRdb to the multiplex PCR reads, yields one record per CDR3 protein. The sample lists about 620,000 distinct CDR3 sequences; about a fifth were seen once. By definition, stable hyperthyroidism involved no ophthalmopathy within 18 months of follow-up. Sample: peripheral blood. This TCR came from a woman aged 18-35 years with stable Graves' hyperthyroidism. Some clones in this sample may be carry-over from other donors' samples.

The DNA for the CDR3 is TGTGCCAGCAGTTTATGCGCTTTTGTGGGACACACTGAAGCTTTCTTT. Amino acid sequence: CASSLCAFVGHTEAFF. V usage is TRBV28 and J usage is TRBJ1-1; tentative D call: TRBD1 (5 bases). Looked up from germline, CDR1 is MDHEN and CDR2 is SYDVKM. The CDR3 spans 16 residues. V shed 0 bases and J shed 3 bases, with 14 bases lying between them.